Listed below are T cell receptor beta chains from one sample, sequenced in a study of neurological immune-mediated disorders. A single record per CDR3 protein comes from TCRdb applying MiXCR to the 5' RACE reads. The profile shows tens of thousands of distinct CDR3 sequences, just over 2.5% of them singletons. Sample: PBMCs. These receptors were obtained from a woman aged 25 to 39 with multiple sclerosis. Both conserved end residues are part of each CDR3. The D gene is left open where the match is weak. Clone size is given as how often the clone was seen (once, few, many) or a class if it is expanded.

J: TRBJ2-7; V: TRBV20-1; D: -; size: many; DNA: TGCAGTGCTTTGGGACGTTACCGAAACTACGAGCAGTACTTC; CDR3: CSALGRYRNYEQYF
J: TRBJ2-3; V: TRBV7-2; D: -; size: many; DNA: TGTGCCAGCAGTCCCGGACTGCCAAGGGATACGCAGTATTTT; CDR3: CASSPGLPRDTQYF
J: TRBJ1-2; V: TRBV20-1; D: -; size: many; DNA: TGCAGTGCTAGAGATCAACCCTCTGGTGGCTACACCTTC; CDR3: CSARDQPSGGYTF
J: TRBJ1-1; V: TRBV7-2; D: -; size: many; DNA: TGTGCCAGCAGCCGCGGACAGATGAACACTGAAGCTTTCTTT; CDR3: CASSRGQMNTEAFF
J: TRBJ2-5; V: TRBV5-1; D: -; size: many; DNA: TGCGCCAGCAGCTTGAAACGGCCCCAAGAGACCCAGTACTTC; CDR3: CASSLKRPQETQYF
J: TRBJ1-1; V: TRBV7-9; D: -; size: many; DNA: TGTGCCAGCAGCTTGAAAGGGGCGAAGAACACTGAAGCTTTCTTT; CDR3: CASSLKGAKNTEAFF
J: TRBJ2-6; V: TRBV29-1; D: -; size: many; DNA: TGCAGCGTTGTGGGGGGTATAACTGGGGCCAACGTCCTGACTTTC; CDR3: CSVVGGITGANVLTF
J: TRBJ2-1; V: TRBV12-3/TRBV12-4; D: TRBD2; size: many; DNA: TGTGCCAGCAGTTTACGGGAGGCCCACAATGAGCAGTTCTTC; CDR3: CASSLREAHNEQFF
J: TRBJ2-1; V: TRBV29-1; D: TRBD2; size: many; DNA: TGCAGCACCAGAAGCGGGAGCTCCTACAATGAGCAGTTCTTC; CDR3: CSTRSGSSYNEQFF
J: TRBJ2-5; V: TRBV7-2; D: TRBD2; size: many; DNA: TGTGCCAGCAGGCAGGGAGGGCCGGTAGAGACCCAGTACTTC; CDR3: CASRQGGPVETQYF
J: TRBJ2-1; V: TRBV20-1; D: -; size: many; DNA: TGCAGTGCTAGAGGGGTATCCTACAATGAGCAGTTCTTC; CDR3: CSARGVSYNEQFF
J: TRBJ1-5; V: TRBV24-1; D: -; size: many; DNA: TGTGCCACCAGTGATCGAGACGGAAGCAATCAGCCCCAGCATTTT; CDR3: CATSDRDGSNQPQHF
J: TRBJ2-3; V: TRBV4-3; D: TRBD1; size: many; DNA: TGCGCCAGCAGCCCCGGGACAGGGGGTCTTGATACGCAGTATTTT; CDR3: CASSPGTGGLDTQYF
J: TRBJ2-2; V: TRBV7-6; D: TRBD2; size: many; DNA: TGTGCCAGCAGCTCGAGACTAGCGGGAGGCACCGGGGAGCTGTTTTTT; CDR3: CASSSRLAGGTGELFF
J: TRBJ2-5; V: TRBV10-3; D: TRBD2; size: many; DNA: TGTGCCATCAGTGGCGGGGGTGGCCCCGAGACCCAGTACTTC; CDR3: CAISGGGGPETQYF
J: TRBJ2-1; V: TRBV12-3/TRBV12-4; D: -; size: many; DNA: TGTGCCAGCAGTGGCCTGGGACAGGGAGGTAGCGGGAGGTTTGTGGGCAATGAGCAGTTCTTC; CDR3: CASSGLGQGGSGRFVGNEQFF